This paragraph reports one T cell receptor (beta chain). Measured with immunoSEQ multiplex PCR; TCRdb has only the in-frame clones, and not every one. The table lists more than 95,000 clones, 80% to 90% of them singletons. This sample was taken from a study of PD-L1 blockade in urothelial cancer. Across the whole study: The median number of T cells present in blood samples was around 150,000.

The sample's time point: peripheral blood 6 weeks after treatment start. V was clipped by 2 bases and J by 1 base, with 12 bases between them. The V gene's germline CDR1 is SGHDT and CDR2 YYEEEE. This CDR3 is 15 amino acids long. This receptor was obtained from a man aged 55-75 years with urothelial cancer. The sample consisted of PBMCs, taken around atezolizumab (anti-PD-L1) treatment. This chain joins TRBV5-6 and TRBJ2-5, with D perhaps matching TRBD1 (6 bases). The CDR3 bases are TGTGCCAGCAGCTTTAAGGACAGCGCCCAAGAGACCCAGTACTTC. Its translation is CASSFKDSAQETQYF. The full variable domain, its missing parts supplied by reference TRBV5-6 and TRBJ2-5, is DAGVTQSPTHLIKTRGQQVTLRCSPKSGHDTVSWYQQALGQGPQFIFQYYEEEERQRGNFPDRFSGHQFPNYSSELNVNALLLGDSALYLCASSFKDSAQETQYFGPGTRLLVL.